Listed below are T cell receptor beta chains from one sample, sequenced in a study of blood T cell repertoires in COVID-19. Here immunoSEQ multiplex PCR was the method, and the copy in TCRdb shows in-frame clones only, minus some. The sample consists of approximately 200,000 clones, 80% to 85% of them appearing once. Sequenced input: peripheral blood. These receptors came from a woman aged 55-69 years who had recovered from COVID-19. Each CDR3 is given without its conserved first and last residue. The size field is filled for only some rows; it gives once, few, many or a size class.

TRBJ1-1 . TRBV18 ASSLSGTGTTEAF
TRBJ1-2 . TRBV6-5 ASSYSMEGLFYGYT
TRBJ1-1 once TRBV10-3 AITIRQGETEAF
TRBJ1-2 once TRBV7-3 ASSSAGGDYGYT
TRBJ2-5 once TRBV6-5 ASSRGVETQY
TRBJ1-6 . TRBV19 ASSFRDTNSPLH
TRBJ2-5 once TRBV10-1 ASSESAGQETQY
TRBJ1-6 . TRBV9 ASSAATGGRSPLH
TRBJ1-4 once TRBV2 ASSEDVCSINEKLF
TRBJ1-2 . TRBV10-3 AITGAGVDYT
TRBJ1-1 . TRBV7-2 ASSLGGSNTEAF
TRBJ1-5 . TRBV6-1 ASSERVHQPQH
TRBJ1-5 once TRBV4-2 ASSQDGSYGSGNQPQH
TRBJ1-1 . TRBV6-6 ASSYSWGGNTEAF
TRBJ1-3 . TRBV18 ASSGARAGNTIY
TRBJ2-1 . TRBV27 ASSQSRPGTGVRNEQF
TRBJ2-7 . TRBV2 ASSDKLAGETNEQY
TRBJ2-2 . TRBV6-6 ASSLLGGGYNTGELF
TRBJ2-2 . TRBV6-5 ASRIQVNTGELF
TRBJ1-1 . TRBV9 ASSLGLTKSTEAF
TRBJ1-5 few TRBV2 ASSWQTGLGQPQH
TRBJ2-1 . TRBV30 AWGPGQGYNEQF
TRBJ1-5 . TRBV19 ASSMSGIGQPQH
TRBJ2-5 . TRBV5-1 ASSLEGLAETQY
TRBJ2-3 . TRBV19 ASSTGQVTDTQY
TRBJ2-1 once TRBV7-9 ASSFRASGGYNEQF
TRBJ2-7 . TRBV5-1 ASSTWDRAYEQY
TRBJ2-7 . TRBV5-5 ASSLGQGFSDEQY
TRBJ1-1 . TRBV7-9 ASSKKWTVNTEAF
TRBJ1-6 . TRBV5-1 ASSVTYNSPLH
TRBJ1-1 . TRBV1 TSSQPQDRTNTEAF
TRBJ2-7 . TRBV6-5 ASLSRGAEHEQY
TRBJ1-6 . TRBV19 ASSMVQEDSPLH
TRBJ1-2 . TRBV2 ASGRGQAGGYT
TRBJ1-1 . TRBV10-3 AISERGTGATEAF
TRBJ2-1 . TRBV9 ASSVLGTSGGSEQF
TRBJ2-3 . TRBV5-1 ASSWTSGETDTQY
TRBJ1-1 few TRBV7-9 ASSPTADRAGSIKAEAF
TRBJ1-2 . TRBV15 ATSRETRQGRDT
TRBJ2-5 . TRBV5-1 ASSLVSGGGPKTQY
TRBJ1-3 . TRBV29-1 SVRGSAAIY
TRBJ2-2 . TRBV4-2 ASSQVGGTNTGELF
TRBJ1-1 . TRBV4-1 ASSQEMGATPTEAF
TRBJ2-7 . TRBV3-1/TRBV3-2 ASSHGLAAYEQY
TRBJ1-6 . TRBV23-1 ASSLFPGTEKNSPLH
TRBJ2-7 once TRBV18 ASSPSTGTTYEQY
TRBJ1-2 . TRBV27 ASSFRPSSRERSYGYT